Listed below are T cell receptor beta chains from one sample, sequenced in a study of T cell responses to AZD1222 COVID-19 vaccine. TCRdb's copy holds only in-frame clones and misses some; the assay was immunoSEQ multiplex PCR. The sample has 52,000 or so clones, more than 70% seen once. Sequenced here: peripheral blood, sampled on day 0 of MenACWY control vaccination. These receptors came from an adult in good health. Each CDR3 is given with its conserved first and last residue. D genes are given only for firm matches. Not every row has a clone size; where given, it reads once, few, many or a size class.

J: TRBJ2-7
length: 14
size: NA
D: NA
V: TRBV3-1/TRBV3-2
CDR3: CASSRGRDNYEQYF
DNA: TGTGCCAGCAGTCGGGGCCGGGACAACTACGAGCAGTACTTC

J: TRBJ2-5
length: 15
size: NA
D: NA
V: TRBV7-9
CDR3: CASSLTGLRQETQYF
DNA: TGTGCCAGCAGCCTAACGGGACTGAGACAAGAGACCCAGTACTTC

J: TRBJ2-2
length: 15
size: NA
D: TRBD2
V: TRBV6-5
CDR3: CASSLAGGHTGELFF
DNA: TGTGCCAGCAGTTTAGCGGGAGGCCACACCGGGGAGCTGTTTTTT

J: TRBJ2-3
length: 19
size: NA
D: TRBD2
V: TRBV27
CDR3: CASSNRKTSGLSSTDTQYF
DNA: TGTGCCAGCAGTAACAGGAAAACTAGCGGCCTATCTAGCACAGATACGCAGTATTTT

J: TRBJ2-7
length: 19
size: NA
D: TRBD2
V: TRBV19
CDR3: CASSLSTAPGTILYPEQYF
DNA: TGTGCCAGTAGTTTATCGACAGCACCCGGGACTATCCTCTATCCCGAGCAGTACTTC

J: TRBJ2-3
length: 13
size: once
D: TRBD2
V: TRBV5-1
CDR3: CASSLTSVDTQYF
DNA: TGCGCCAGCAGCCTGACTAGCGTAGATACGCAGTATTTT

J: TRBJ2-3
length: 19
size: NA
D: TRBD2
V: TRBV13
CDR3: CASSTPGTSGSSAADTQYF
DNA: TGTGCCAGCAGCACGCCCGGGACTAGCGGGAGCAGCGCCGCAGATACGCAGTATTTT

J: TRBJ2-7
length: 17
size: NA
D: TRBD2
V: TRBV24-1
CDR3: CATSASGTSGSVYEQYF
DNA: TGTGCCACCAGTGCCTCCGGGACTAGCGGGAGCGTCTACGAGCAGTACTTC

J: TRBJ1-5
length: 13
size: NA
D: NA
V: TRBV30
CDR3: CAWGQGNNQPQHF
DNA: TGTGCCTGGGGTCAGGGAAACAATCAGCCCCAGCATTTT

J: TRBJ1-5
length: 16
size: NA
D: TRBD1
V: TRBV6-1
CDR3: CASSAGTGGLNQPQHF
DNA: TGTGCCAGCAGTGCCGGGACAGGGGGCCTAAATCAGCCCCAGCATTTT

J: TRBJ2-7
length: 11
size: NA
D: TRBD2
V: TRBV20-1
CDR3: CSVAGGREQYF
DNA: TGCAGTGTGGCGGGAGGTAGGGAGCAGTACTTC

J: TRBJ2-2
length: 16
size: NA
D: TRBD2
V: TRBV7-2
CDR3: CASSQTSGANTGELFF
DNA: TGTGCCAGCAGCCAGACTAGCGGGGCGAACACCGGGGAGCTGTTTTTT

J: TRBJ1-5
length: 14
size: NA
D: NA
V: TRBV2
CDR3: CASKVGVRNQPQHF
DNA: TGTGCCAGCAAAGTCGGGGTACGCAATCAGCCCCAGCATTTT

J: TRBJ2-1
length: 15
size: NA
D: NA
V: TRBV5-4
CDR3: CASSFASGSHSLAFF
DNA: NA

J: TRBJ2-7
length: 15
size: NA
D: NA
V: TRBV9
CDR3: CASSVVPGEAGEQYF
DNA: TGTGCCAGCAGCGTAGTCCCGGGGGAGGCGGGCGAGCAGTACTTC

J: TRBJ1-4
length: 14
size: few
D: TRBD1
V: TRBV29-1
CDR3: CSVEAGPGGRELFF
DNA: TGCAGCGTTGAAGCAGGGCCAGGGGGTAGAGAACTGTTTTTT

J: TRBJ1-5
length: 13
size: NA
D: NA
V: TRBV2
CDR3: CASSGGINQPQHF
DNA: TGTGCCAGCAGTGGAGGGATCAATCAGCCCCAGCATTTT

J: TRBJ1-1
length: 14
size: NA
D: NA
V: TRBV28
CDR3: CASRPGLTNTEAFF
DNA: TGTGCCAGCAGGCCGGGACTTACGAACACTGAAGCTTTCTTT

J: TRBJ2-7
length: 13
size: NA
D: NA
V: TRBV7-8
CDR3: CASSLNYGSEQYF
DNA: TGTGCCAGCAGCTTAAACTACGGATCCGAGCAGTACTTC

J: TRBJ1-5
length: 13
size: NA
D: NA
V: TRBV6-6
CDR3: CAITEGHNQPQHF
DNA: TGTGCCATCACCGAGGGACACAATCAGCCCCAGCATTTT

J: TRBJ2-2
length: 12
size: NA
D: NA
V: TRBV9
CDR3: CASSENTGELFF
DNA: TGTGCCAGCAGCGAAAACACCGGGGAGCTGTTTTTT

J: TRBJ2-1
length: 12
size: NA
D: NA
V: TRBV3-1/TRBV3-2
CDR3: CASSQGTNEQFF
DNA: TGTGCCAGCAGCCAAGGAACCAATGAGCAGTTCTTC

J: TRBJ2-7
length: 16
size: NA
D: TRBD1
V: TRBV18
CDR3: CASSPPGTAWSYEQYF
DNA: TGTGCCAGCTCACCGCCCGGGACAGCGTGGTCCTACGAGCAGTACTTC

J: TRBJ1-6
length: 17
size: NA
D: NA
V: TRBV5-5
CDR3: CASSLGPWGYKDSPLHF
DNA: TGTGCCAGCAGCTTAGGACCGTGGGGTTATAAGGATTCACCCCTCCACTTT

J: TRBJ2-7
length: 14
size: NA
D: NA
V: TRBV6-5
CDR3: CASSPSGQTYEQYF
DNA: TGTGCCAGCAGTCCTAGCGGACAGACCTACGAGCAGTACTTC

J: TRBJ2-7
length: 14
size: NA
D: NA
V: TRBV9
CDR3: CASSVLAESYEQYF
DNA: TGTGCCAGCAGCGTACTTGCAGAATCCTACGAGCAGTACTTC

J: TRBJ1-1
length: 15
size: NA
D: NA
V: TRBV6-1
CDR3: CASSESEGRNTEAFF
DNA: TGTGCCAGCAGTGAATCGGAGGGACGGAACACTGAAGCTTTCTTT

J: TRBJ2-1
length: 13
size: few
D: NA
V: TRBV12-3/TRBV12-4
CDR3: CASSSGVYNEQFF
DNA: TGTGCCAGCAGTTCGGGAGTATACAATGAGCAGTTCTTC

J: TRBJ2-5
length: 16
size: NA
D: NA
V: TRBV21-1
CDR3: CASSKGLAGARETQYF
DNA: TGTGCCAGCAGCAAAGGACTAGCGGGAGCTAGAGAGACCCAGTACTTC

J: TRBJ1-2
length: 13
size: NA
D: NA
V: TRBV19
CDR3: CASSIADGASSTF
DNA: TGTGCCAGTAGTATAGCAGACGGGGCGAGTAGCACCTTC

J: TRBJ2-1
length: 16
size: NA
D: TRBD2
V: TRBV11-2
CDR3: CASSLDGLAAYNEQFF
DNA: TGTGCCAGCAGCTTAGACGGACTAGCGGCCTACAATGAGCAGTTCTTC

J: TRBJ1-6
length: 13
size: NA
D: NA
V: TRBV12-3/TRBV12-4
CDR3: CASSIDYNSPLHF
DNA: TGTGCCAGCAGTATAGACTATAATTCACCCCTCCACTTT

J: TRBJ1-2
length: 12
size: NA
D: NA
V: TRBV6-5
CDR3: CASRWSDYGYTF
DNA: TGTGCCAGCAGGTGGTCTGACTATGGCTACACCTTC

J: TRBJ2-2
length: 15
size: NA
D: TRBD2
V: TRBV5-1
CDR3: CASSWGTSESGELFF
DNA: TGCGCCAGCAGCTGGGGGACTAGCGAATCCGGGGAGCTGTTTTTT

J: TRBJ2-7
length: 13
size: NA
D: NA
V: TRBV4-2
CDR3: CASSYRVGNEQYF
DNA: TGTGCCAGCAGCTATCGGGTCGGGAACGAGCAGTACTTC

J: TRBJ2-2
length: 15
size: NA
D: NA
V: TRBV19
CDR3: CASTLEGRNTGELFF
DNA: TGTGCCAGTACCCTGGAGGGCCGGAACACCGGGGAGCTGTTTTTT

J: TRBJ2-7
length: 11
size: NA
D: NA
V: TRBV6-2/TRBV6-3
CDR3: CASSRSYEQYF
DNA: TGTGCCAGCAGTCGATCTTACGAGCAGTACTTC

J: TRBJ1-4
length: 16
size: NA
D: TRBD1
V: TRBV28
CDR3: CASSLGGNRGNEKLFF
DNA: TGTGCCAGCAGTTTAGGGGGAAACAGGGGTAATGAAAAACTGTTTTTT

J: TRBJ2-7
length: 16
size: NA
D: TRBD2
V: TRBV15
CDR3: CATSREAGGSSYEQYF
DNA: TGTGCCACCAGCAGAGAGGCGGGAGGGTCCTCCTACGAGCAGTACTTC

J: TRBJ1-4
length: 13
size: NA
D: NA
V: TRBV5-4
CDR3: CASSLAENEKLFF
DNA: TGTGCCAGCAGCTTGGCGGAGAATGAAAAACTGTTTTTT

J: TRBJ2-7
length: 16
size: NA
D: TRBD2
V: TRBV4-1
CDR3: CASSQDRDGLAREQYF
DNA: TGCGCCAGCAGCCAAGATAGGGACGGACTAGCGAGGGAGCAGTACTTC

J: TRBJ2-2
length: 14
size: NA
D: NA
V: TRBV27
CDR3: CASQNWRDNGELFF
DNA: TGTGCCAGCCAAAATTGGCGGGACAACGGGGAGCTGTTTTTT

J: TRBJ1-1
length: 17
size: few
D: NA
V: TRBV5-6
CDR3: CASSLVSWGRRNTEAFF
DNA: TGTGCCAGCAGCTTGGTGAGCTGGGGCAGGAGGAACACTGAAGCTTTCTTT

J: TRBJ2-7
length: 13
size: NA
D: NA
V: TRBV12-3/TRBV12-4
CDR3: CASSFARSYEQYF
DNA: TGTGCCAGCAGTTTTGCCAGGTCCTACGAGCAGTACTTC

J: TRBJ1-2
length: 12
size: few
D: NA
V: TRBV30
CDR3: CAWSATGDGYTF
DNA: TGTGCCTGGAGTGCGACAGGTGATGGCTACACCTTC

J: TRBJ2-3
length: 17
size: NA
D: TRBD1
V: TRBV5-1
CDR3: CASTPSGTGGFGDTQYF
DNA: TGCGCCAGCACCCCATCCGGGACAGGGGGCTTTGGTGATACGCAGTATTTT

J: TRBJ2-3
length: 15
size: NA
D: TRBD1
V: TRBV15
CDR3: CATSIDRDRVHTQYF
DNA: TGTGCCACCAGCATAGACCGGGACAGGGTTCATACGCAGTATTTT

J: TRBJ2-5
length: 13
size: NA
D: TRBD2
V: TRBV30
CDR3: CAWRGAGIETQYF
DNA: TGTGCCTGGAGGGGAGCGGGAATAGAGACCCAGTACTTC

J: TRBJ1-5
length: 13
size: few
D: NA
V: TRBV5-4
CDR3: CASSLGPNQPQHF
DNA: TGTGCCAGCAGCTTGGGGCCTAATCAGCCCCAGCATTTT